The rows below give T cell receptor beta chains drawn from one sample of a study of cytomegalovirus exposure and HLA in healthy donors. The assay was immunoSEQ multiplex PCR, and TCRdb's table has in-frame clones only and misses some. The table shows 100,000 to 150,000 clones, with 83% occurring only once. Sequenced sample: PBMCs. The source is a woman aged 40 to 49 in good health and CMV-seropositive. The CDR3 runs from the conserved cysteine through the conserved F or W. The D gene is left open where the match is weak. A row's size may be missing; if present it is once, few, many or a size class.

v_gene	j_gene	abundance	d_gene	CDR3aa	CDR3nt
TRBV27	TRBJ2-2	-	TRBD2	CASKKREGPTGELFF	TGTGCCAGCAAGAAACGGGAGGGCCCCACCGGGGAGCTGTTTTTT
TRBV29-1	TRBJ1-1	-	-	CSVRGTWPEAFF	TGCAGCGTTCGGGGGACGTGGCCTGAAGCTTTCTTT
TRBV5-6	TRBJ1-2	-	TRBD1	CASSFRGQDFNGYTF	TGTGCCAGCAGCTTCCGGGGACAGGACTTTAATGGCTACACCTTC
TRBV5-4	TRBJ1-4	-	TRBD1	CASSPAPGQGDEKLFF	TGTGCCAGCAGCCCCGCTCCGGGACAGGGTGATGAAAAACTGTTTTTT
TRBV4-1	TRBJ2-1	-	TRBD1	CASSLETGTLYNEQFF	TGCGCCAGCAGCCTAGAGACAGGGACCCTCTACAATGAGCAGTTCTTC
TRBV27	TRBJ1-5	-	-	CASSQQGENQPQHF	TGTGCCAGCAGTCAACAGGGTGAGAATCAGCCCCAGCATTTT
TRBV20-1	TRBJ2-1	once	-	CSALGNEQFF	TGCAGTGCTCTCGGGAATGAGCAGTTCTTC
TRBV30	TRBJ1-2	-	-	CAWSSTGRRGYGYTF	TGTGCCTGGAGTTCTACAGGGAGACGTGGCTATGGCTACACCTTC
TRBV25-1	TRBJ2-1	-	TRBD2	CASSEIGYGREGGNEQFF	TGTGCCAGCAGTGAAATTGGATACGGGCGGGAGGGCGGCAATGAGCAGTTCTTC
TRBV6-5	TRBJ1-5	-	TRBD1	CASSYSTGVQPQHF	TGTGCCAGCAGTTACTCGACAGGGGTTCAGCCCCAGCATTTT
TRBV30	TRBJ2-7	-	-	CAWAGRDYEQYF	TGTGCCTGGGCTGGACGGGACTACGAGCAGTACTTC
TRBV18	TRBJ1-5	-	TRBD1	CASSPWGGQGVKQPQHF	TGTGCCAGCTCACCCTGGGGGGGACAGGGCGTGAAGCAGCCCCAGCATTTT
TRBV29-1	TRBJ1-2	-	-	CSVRGVNYGYTF	TGCAGCGTTCGGGGAGTCAACTATGGCTACACCTTC
TRBV15	TRBJ2-1	-	TRBD2	CATSPGLAGVDEQFF	TGTGCCACCAGCCCGGGACTAGCGGGAGTCGATGAGCAGTTCTTC
TRBV15	TRBJ2-1	few	TRBD1	CATSRGQGATNEQFF	TGTGCCACCAGCAGGGGCCAGGGGGCGACGAATGAGCAGTTCTTC
TRBV28	TRBJ2-7	-	TRBD1	CASGRPGQGIHEQYF	TGTGCCAGCGGGCGACCGGGACAGGGTATCCACGAGCAGTACTTC
TRBV5-5	TRBJ2-3	-	TRBD2	CASSLIIGRPTDTQYF	TGTGCCAGCAGCTTGATAATCGGGAGGCCCACAGATACGCAGTATTTT
TRBV4-2	TRBJ1-2	-	TRBD1	CASSLLDRFGYGYTF	TGTGCCAGCAGCCTGCTGGACAGGTTCGGCTATGGCTACACCTTC
TRBV7-9	TRBJ2-1	-	TRBD2	CASSSHSGSYNEQFF	TGTGCCAGCAGCTCGCATAGCGGGTCCTACAATGAGCAGTTCTTC
TRBV5-5	TRBJ2-5	-	TRBD2	CASSSLAGVVTETQYF	TGTGCCAGCAGCTCTCTAGCGGGAGTGGTTACGGAGACCCAGTACTTC
TRBV7-9	TRBJ2-5	-	TRBD1	CASTSDLRDSQETQYF	TGTGCCAGCACCTCGGACCTCCGGGACAGCCAAGAGACCCAGTACTTC
TRBV15	TRBJ1-2	-	TRBD1	CATSRDFRDREPGPYGYTF	TGTGCCACCAGCAGAGATTTTAGGGACAGGGAGCCCGGGCCCTATGGCTACACCTTC
TRBV30	TRBJ2-7	-	TRBD2	CAWTTSGYEQYF	TGTGCCTGGACAACTAGCGGCTACGAGCAGTACTTC
TRBV5-4	TRBJ1-1	-	-	CASSQQGRRVNTEAFF	TGTGCCAGCAGCCAACAGGGCCGCCGGGTGAACACTGAAGCTTTCTTT
TRBV7-9	TRBJ1-2	-	TRBD1	CALKVGQAVRYGYTF	TGTGCCCTCAAAGTGGGACAGGCGGTTAGGTATGGCTACACCTTC
TRBV4-3	TRBJ2-3	-	-	CASSQDRQGGTDTQYF	TGCGCCAGCAGCCAAGATCGCCAGGGAGGTACAGATACGCAGTATTTT
TRBV7-3	TRBJ2-1	-	TRBD2	CASSLRLAGTGGEQFF	TGTGCCAGCAGCTTAAGGCTAGCGGGAACCGGGGGTGAGCAGTTCTTC
TRBV29-1	TRBJ1-1	-	-	CSANPGNTEAFF	TGCAGCGCCAATCCGGGGAACACTGAAGCTTTCTTT
TRBV7-9	TRBJ2-7	-	TRBD2	CASSPGTSGYEQYF	TGTGCCAGCAGCCCCGGGACTAGCGGCTACGAGCAGTACTTC
TRBV7-3	TRBJ2-1	-	-	CASSYGGVEQFF	TGTGCCAGCAGCTATGGGGGCGTTGAGCAGTTCTTC
TRBV10-3	TRBJ2-7	-	-	CAISEGGNGGTYEQYF	TGTGCCATCAGTGAAGGGGGAAACGGGGGGACCTACGAGCAGTACTTC
TRBV4-1	TRBJ1-1	-	-	CASSPDIYTEAFF	TGCGCCAGCAGCCCGGACATCTACACTGAAGCTTTCTTT
TRBV7-8	TRBJ2-1	-	-	CASSFPQITQSSYNEQFF	TGTGCCAGCAGCTTCCCCCAGATAACACAAAGCTCCTACAATGAGCAGTTCTTC
TRBV27	TRBJ2-2	-	TRBD1	CASSFRTGYTGELFF	TGTGCCAGCAGTTTCAGGACAGGGTACACCGGGGAGCTGTTTTTT
TRBV5-5	TRBJ1-1	-	-	CASSFQGNTEAFF	TGTGCCAGCAGCTTTCAGGGGAACACTGAAGCTTTCTTT
TRBV7-2	TRBJ1-2	few	TRBD1	CASSPAGTDYGYTF	TGTGCCAGCAGCCCTGCCGGGACAGACTATGGCTACACCTTC
TRBV7-9	TRBJ2-1	-	-	CASSFVDEQFF	TGTGCCAGCAGCTTCGTTGATGAGCAGTTCTTC
TRBV9	TRBJ1-2	-	-	CASSVEINTIGYTF	TGTGCCAGCAGCGTAGAAATAAACACAATTGGCTACACCTTC
TRBV11-2	TRBJ1-5	-	-	CASSLDLSGSNQPQHF	TGTGCCAGCAGCTTAGATCTGTCGGGGAGCAATCAGCCCCAGCATTTT
TRBV1	TRBJ2-5	few	-	CTSSQGLAGGQETQYF	TGCACCAGCAGCCAAGGACTAGCGGGAGGGCAAGAGACCCAGTACTTC